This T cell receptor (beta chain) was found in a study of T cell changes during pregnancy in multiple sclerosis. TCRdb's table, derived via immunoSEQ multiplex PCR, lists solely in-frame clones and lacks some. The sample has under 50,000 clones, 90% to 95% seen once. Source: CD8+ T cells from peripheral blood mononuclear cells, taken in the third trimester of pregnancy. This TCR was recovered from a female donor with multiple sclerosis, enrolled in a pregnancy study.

The CDR3 loop reads CASSYSFAGENNEQFF. DNA of the CDR3: TGTGCCAGCAGTTACTCGTTCGCGGGGGAGAACAATGAGCAGTTCTTC. The chain joins TRBV6-5 to TRBJ2-1, with 7 bases that match TRBD2. V lost 0 bases and J lost 5; bases outside the gene matches: 7. Germline V gene lookup returns CDR1 MNHEY and CDR2 SVGAGI. The CDR3 is made up of 16 amino acids.